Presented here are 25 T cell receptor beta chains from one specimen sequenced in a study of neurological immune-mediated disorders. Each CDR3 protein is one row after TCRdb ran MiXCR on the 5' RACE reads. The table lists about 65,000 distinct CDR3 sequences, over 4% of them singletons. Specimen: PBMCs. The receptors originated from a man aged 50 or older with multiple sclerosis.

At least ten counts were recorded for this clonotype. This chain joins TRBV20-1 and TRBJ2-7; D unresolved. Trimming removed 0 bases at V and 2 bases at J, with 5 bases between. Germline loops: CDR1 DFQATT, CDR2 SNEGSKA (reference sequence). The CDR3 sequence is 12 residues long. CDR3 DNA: TGCAGTGCTAGAGATAGGCCCTACGAGCAGTACTTC. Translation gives CSARDRPYEQYF.

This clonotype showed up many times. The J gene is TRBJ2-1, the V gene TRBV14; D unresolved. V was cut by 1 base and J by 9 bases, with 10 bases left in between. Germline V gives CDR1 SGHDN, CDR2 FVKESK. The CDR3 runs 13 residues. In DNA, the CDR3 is TGTGCCAGCAGCCAAGTTTCTTTTTCTGAGCAGTTCTTC. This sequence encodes CASSQVSFSEQFF.

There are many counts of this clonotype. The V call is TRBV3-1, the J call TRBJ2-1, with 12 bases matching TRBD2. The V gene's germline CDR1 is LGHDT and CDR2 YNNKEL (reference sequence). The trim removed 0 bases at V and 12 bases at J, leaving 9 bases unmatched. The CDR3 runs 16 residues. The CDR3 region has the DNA TGTGCCAGCAGCCAAGATGCTAGCGGGGGGGCCAAAAGGCAGTTCTTC. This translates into CASSQDASGGAKRQFF.

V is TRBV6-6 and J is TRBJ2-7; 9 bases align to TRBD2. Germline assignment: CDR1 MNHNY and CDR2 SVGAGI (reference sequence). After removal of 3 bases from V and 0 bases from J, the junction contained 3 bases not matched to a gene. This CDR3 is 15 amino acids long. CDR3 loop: CASSYASGASYEQYF. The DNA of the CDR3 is TGTGCCAGCAGTTATGCTAGCGGGGCCTCCTACGAGCAGTACTTC.

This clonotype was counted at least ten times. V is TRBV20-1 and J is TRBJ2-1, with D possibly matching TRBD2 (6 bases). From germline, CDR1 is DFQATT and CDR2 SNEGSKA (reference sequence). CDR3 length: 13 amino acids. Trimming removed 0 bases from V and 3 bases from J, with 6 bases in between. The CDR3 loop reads CSARDSGYNEQFF. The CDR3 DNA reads TGCAGTGCTAGAGATAGCGGCTACAATGAGCAGTTCTTC.

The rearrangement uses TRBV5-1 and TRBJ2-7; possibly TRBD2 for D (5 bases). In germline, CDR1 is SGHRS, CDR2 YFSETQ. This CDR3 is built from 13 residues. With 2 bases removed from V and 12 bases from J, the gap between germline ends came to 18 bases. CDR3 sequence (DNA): TGCGCCAGCAGCTTTGGGGATTCCTACGAGGGGTACTTC. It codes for CASSFGDSYEGYF.

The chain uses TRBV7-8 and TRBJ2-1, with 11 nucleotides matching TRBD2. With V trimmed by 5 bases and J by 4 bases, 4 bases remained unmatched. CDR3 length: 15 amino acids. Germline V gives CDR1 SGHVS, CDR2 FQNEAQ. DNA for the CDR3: TGTGCCAGCAGCCCCACTAGCGGGGGTTACAATGAGCAGTTCTTC. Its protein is CASSPTSGGYNEQFF.

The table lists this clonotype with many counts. CDR3 loop: CSARDLRGGQPQHF. CDR3 bases: TGCAGTGCTAGAGATCTCCGGGGTGGTCAGCCCCAGCATTTT. The chain links TRBV20-1 to TRBJ1-5; D ambiguous. Trimming stripped 0 bases from V and 6 bases from J, with 12 bases between. Germline V gene sequence: CDR1 DFQATT, CDR2 SNEGSKA (reference sequence). There are 14 residues in the CDR3.

The CDR3 sequence is CATSDHWPSGGSYNEQFF. The DNA for the CDR3 is TGTGCCACCAGTGACCACTGGCCTAGCGGGGGTTCCTACAATGAGCAGTTCTTC. The chain carries TRBV24-1 and TRBJ2-1; 10 positions match TRBD2. The CDR3 has 18 amino acids. Germline values: CDR1 KGHDR, CDR2 SFDVKD. With V trimmed by 4 bases and J by 1 base, 9 bases remained unmatched.

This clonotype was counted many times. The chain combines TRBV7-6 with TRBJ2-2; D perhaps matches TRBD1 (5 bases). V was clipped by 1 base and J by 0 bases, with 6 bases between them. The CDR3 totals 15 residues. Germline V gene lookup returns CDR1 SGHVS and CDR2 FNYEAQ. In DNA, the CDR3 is TGTGCCAGCAGCTTAGGGGGCGCGAACACCGGGGAGCTGTTTTTT. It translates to CASSLGGANTGELFF.

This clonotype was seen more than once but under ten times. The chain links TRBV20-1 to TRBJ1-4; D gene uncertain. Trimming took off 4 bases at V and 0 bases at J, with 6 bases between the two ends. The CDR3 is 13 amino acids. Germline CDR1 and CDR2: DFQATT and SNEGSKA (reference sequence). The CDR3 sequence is CSAKRATNEKLFF. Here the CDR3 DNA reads TGCAGTGCTAAGAGAGCAACTAATGAAAAACTGTTTTTT.

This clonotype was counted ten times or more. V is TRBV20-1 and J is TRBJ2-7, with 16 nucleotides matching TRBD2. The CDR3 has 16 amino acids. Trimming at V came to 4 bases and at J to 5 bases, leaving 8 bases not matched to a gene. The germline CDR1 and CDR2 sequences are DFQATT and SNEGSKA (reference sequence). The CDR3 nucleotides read TGCAGTGCTATTGGGACTAGCGGGGGGGATAGGAACGAGCAGTACTTC. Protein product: CSAIGTSGGDRNEQYF.

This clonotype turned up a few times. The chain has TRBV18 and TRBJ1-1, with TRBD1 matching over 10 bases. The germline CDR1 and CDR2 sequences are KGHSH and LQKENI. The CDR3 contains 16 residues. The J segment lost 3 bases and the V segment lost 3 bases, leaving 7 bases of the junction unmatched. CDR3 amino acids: CASSPVTGGAHTEAFF. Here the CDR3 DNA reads TGTGCCAGCTCACCCGTGACAGGGGGCGCGCACACTGAAGCTTTCTTT.

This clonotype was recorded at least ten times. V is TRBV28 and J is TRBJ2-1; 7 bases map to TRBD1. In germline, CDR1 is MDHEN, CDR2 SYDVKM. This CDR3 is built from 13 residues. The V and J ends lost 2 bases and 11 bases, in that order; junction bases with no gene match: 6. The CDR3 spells CASSLTYRGKQFF. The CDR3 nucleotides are TGTGCCAGCAGTTTAACTTACAGGGGAAAGCAGTTCTTC.

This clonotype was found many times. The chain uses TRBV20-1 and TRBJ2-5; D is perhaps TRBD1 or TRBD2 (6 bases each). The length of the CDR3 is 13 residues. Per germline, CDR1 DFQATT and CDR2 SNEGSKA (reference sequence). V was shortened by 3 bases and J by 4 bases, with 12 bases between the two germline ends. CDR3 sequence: CSARNRGVETQYF. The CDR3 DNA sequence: TGCAGTGCTAGGAATAGGGGGGTAGAGACCCAGTACTTC.

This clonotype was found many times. Written as DNA, the CDR3 is TGTGCCAGCACCAAGCAAGGGTCCTATAATTCACCCCTCCACTTT. Translation gives CASTKQGSYNSPLHF. This chain joins TRBV5-5 and TRBJ1-6, with unresolved D. V was shortened by 6 bases and J by 1 base, with 11 bases between the two germline ends. In germline, CDR1 is SGHKS, CDR2 YYEKEE (reference sequence). The length of the CDR3 is 15 residues. Supplemented by reference TRBV5-5 and TRBJ1-6, the full variable domain reads DAGVTQSPTHLIKTRGQQVTLRCSPISGHKSVSWYQQVLGQGPQFIFQYYEKEERGRGNFPDRFSARQFPNYSSELNVNALLLGDSALYLCASTKQGSYNSPLHFGNGTRLTVT.

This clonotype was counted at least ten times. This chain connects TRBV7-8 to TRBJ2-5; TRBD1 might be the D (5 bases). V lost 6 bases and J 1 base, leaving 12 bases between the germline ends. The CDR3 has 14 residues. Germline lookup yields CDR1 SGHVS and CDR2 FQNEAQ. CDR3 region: CASRPSRGQETQYF. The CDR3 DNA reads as TGTGCCAGCAGGCCCTCTAGGGGCCAAGAGACCCAGTACTTC.

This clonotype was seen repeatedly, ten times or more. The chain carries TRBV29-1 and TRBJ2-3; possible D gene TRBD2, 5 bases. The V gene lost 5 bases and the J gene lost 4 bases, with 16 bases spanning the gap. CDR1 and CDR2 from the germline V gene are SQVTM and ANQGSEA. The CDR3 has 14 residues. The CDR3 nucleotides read TGCAGCGTTTTTGGAGGACTGAATCCAGATACGCAGTATTTT. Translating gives CSVFGGLNPDTQYF.

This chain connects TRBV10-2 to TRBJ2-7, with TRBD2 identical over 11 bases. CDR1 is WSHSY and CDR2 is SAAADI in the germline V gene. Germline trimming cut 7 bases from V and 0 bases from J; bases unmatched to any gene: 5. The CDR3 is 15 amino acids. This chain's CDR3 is CASTSGGSFSYEQYF. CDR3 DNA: TGCGCCAGCACTAGCGGGGGGTCTTTCTCCTACGAGCAGTACTTC.

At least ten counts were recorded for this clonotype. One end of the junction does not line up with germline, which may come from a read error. The CDR3 here is CASSPIGGNSPLNF. CDR3 nucleotides: TGCGCCAGCAGCCCTATTGGAGGTAATTCACCCCTCAACTTT. This rearrangement joins TRBV5-1 to TRBJ1-6; D call uncertain. This CDR3 region has 14 residues. Germline loops: CDR1 SGHRS, CDR2 YFSETQ.

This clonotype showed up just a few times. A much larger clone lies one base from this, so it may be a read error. The CDR3 region has the DNA TGCAGTGCTGATCCGGGAAAGAATCAGCCCCAGCATTTT. Translated, it gives CSADPGKNQPQHF. This chain connects TRBV20-1 to TRBJ1-5; no firm D call. Trimming left V 5 bases short and J 4 bases short, with 12 bases between. Per the germline V gene, CDR1 is DFQATT and CDR2 is SNEGSKA (reference sequence). The CDR3 covers 13 residues.

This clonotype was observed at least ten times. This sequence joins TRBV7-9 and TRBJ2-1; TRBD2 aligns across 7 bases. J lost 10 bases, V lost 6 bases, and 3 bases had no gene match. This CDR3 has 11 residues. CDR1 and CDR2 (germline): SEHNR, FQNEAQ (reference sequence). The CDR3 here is CASRAGVEQFF. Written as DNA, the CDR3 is TGTGCCAGCAGGGCGGGGGTCGAGCAGTTCTTC.

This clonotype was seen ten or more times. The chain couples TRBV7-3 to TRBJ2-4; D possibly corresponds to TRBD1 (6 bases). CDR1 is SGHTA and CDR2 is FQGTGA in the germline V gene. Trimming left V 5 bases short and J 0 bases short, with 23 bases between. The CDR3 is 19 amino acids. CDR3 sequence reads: CASSLRQARNLLAKNIQYF. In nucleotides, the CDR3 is TGTGCCAGCAGCCTCCGACAGGCCCGAAATCTACTAGCCAAAAACATTCAGTACTTC.

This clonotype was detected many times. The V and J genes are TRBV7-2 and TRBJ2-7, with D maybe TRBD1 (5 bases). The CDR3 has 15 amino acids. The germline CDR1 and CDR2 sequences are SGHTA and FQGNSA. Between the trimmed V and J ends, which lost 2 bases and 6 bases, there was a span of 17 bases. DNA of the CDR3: TGTGCCAGCAGCTTATGGGCAGGGTCAGGGTTCGAGCAGTACTTC. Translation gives CASSLWAGSGFEQYF.

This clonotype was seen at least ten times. The CDR3 DNA reads TGCGCCAGCAGCCCGGACAGGGGCTCTGGAAACACCATATATTTT. Residues: CASSPDRGSGNTIYF. This chain uses TRBV4-1 with TRBJ1-3; 9 nucleotides agree with TRBD1. Trimming took 4 bases from V and 0 from J; bases not matched to a gene: 1. In germline, CDR1 is MGHRA, CDR2 YSYEKL. The CDR3 length is 15 residues.